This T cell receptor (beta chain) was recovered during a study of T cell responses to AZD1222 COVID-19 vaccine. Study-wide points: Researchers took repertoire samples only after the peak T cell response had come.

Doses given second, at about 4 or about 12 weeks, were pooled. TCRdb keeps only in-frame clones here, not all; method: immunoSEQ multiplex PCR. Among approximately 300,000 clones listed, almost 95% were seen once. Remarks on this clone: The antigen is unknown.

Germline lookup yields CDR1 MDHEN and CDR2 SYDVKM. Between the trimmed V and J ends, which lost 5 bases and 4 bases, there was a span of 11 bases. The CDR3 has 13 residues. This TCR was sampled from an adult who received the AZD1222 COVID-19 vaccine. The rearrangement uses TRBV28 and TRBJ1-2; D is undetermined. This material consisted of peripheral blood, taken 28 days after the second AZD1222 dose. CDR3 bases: TGTGCCAGCAGTCGCACCCAGGTCTATGGCTACACCTTC. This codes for CASSRTQVYGYTF.